This TCR beta chain was sequenced for a study of cytomegalovirus exposure and HLA in healthy donors. It was with 60 Vbeta and 13 Jbeta primers that the PCR ran. The data were produced by immunoSEQ multiplex PCR, yet TCRdb's version contains in-frame clones alone and is incomplete. The table shows about 96,000 clones, with 65% to 75% occurring only once. The V gene lost 3 bases and the J gene lost 6 bases, with 10 bases spanning the gap. The CDR3 extends over 13 amino acids. Germline CDR1 is SGHVS and CDR2 is FNYEAQ. The receptor was derived from a female donor in good health and CMV-seropositive. Source material: PBMCs. This chain connects TRBV7-6 to TRBJ2-3; weak D call: TRBD2 (5 bases). The CDR3 is CASSFASGDTQYF. The CDR3 DNA sequence: TGTGCCAGCAGCTTCGCCTCGGGGGATACGCAGTATTTT.